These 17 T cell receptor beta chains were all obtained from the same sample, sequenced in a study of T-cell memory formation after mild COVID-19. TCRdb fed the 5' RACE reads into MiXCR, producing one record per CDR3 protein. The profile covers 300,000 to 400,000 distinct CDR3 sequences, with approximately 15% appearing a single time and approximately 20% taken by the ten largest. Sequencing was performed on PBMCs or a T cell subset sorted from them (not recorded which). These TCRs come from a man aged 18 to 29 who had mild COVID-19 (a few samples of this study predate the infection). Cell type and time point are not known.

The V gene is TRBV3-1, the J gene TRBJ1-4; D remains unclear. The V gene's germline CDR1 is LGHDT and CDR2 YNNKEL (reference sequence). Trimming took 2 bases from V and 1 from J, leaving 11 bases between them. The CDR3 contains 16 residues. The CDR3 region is CASSQMEGGTNEKLFF. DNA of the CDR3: TGTGCCAGCAGCCAAATGGAGGGAGGAACTAATGAAAAACTGTTTTTT.

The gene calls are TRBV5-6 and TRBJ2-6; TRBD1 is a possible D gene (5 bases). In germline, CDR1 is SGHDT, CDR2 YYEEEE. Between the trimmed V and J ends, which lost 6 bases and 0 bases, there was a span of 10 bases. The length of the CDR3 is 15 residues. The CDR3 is CASTLTDSGANVLTF. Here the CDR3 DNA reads TGTGCCAGCACCCTGACAGACTCTGGGGCCAACGTCCTGACTTTC.

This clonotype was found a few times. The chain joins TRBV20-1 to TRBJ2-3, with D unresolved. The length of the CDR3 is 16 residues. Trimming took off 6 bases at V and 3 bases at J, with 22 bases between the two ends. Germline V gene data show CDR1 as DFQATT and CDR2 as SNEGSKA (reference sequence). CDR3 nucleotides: TGCAGTGCCCTGAGCGTCCTAGGTTTCGAGACAGATACGCAGTATTTT. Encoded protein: CSALSVLGFETDTQYF.

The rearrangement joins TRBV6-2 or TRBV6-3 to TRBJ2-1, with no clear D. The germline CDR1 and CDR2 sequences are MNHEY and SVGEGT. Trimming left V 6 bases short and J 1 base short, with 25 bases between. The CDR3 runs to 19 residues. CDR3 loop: CASRTDSRAESQSYNEQFF. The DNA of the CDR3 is TGTGCCAGCAGAACGGATAGTCGGGCTGAAAGCCAGTCCTACAATGAGCAGTTCTTC.

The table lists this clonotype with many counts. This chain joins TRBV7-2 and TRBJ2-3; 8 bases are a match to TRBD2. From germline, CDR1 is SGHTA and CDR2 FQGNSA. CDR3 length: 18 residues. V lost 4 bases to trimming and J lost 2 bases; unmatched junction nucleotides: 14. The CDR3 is CASSSGLGAGRTTDTQYF. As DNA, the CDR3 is TGTGCCAGCAGCTCGGGACTAGGGGCCGGGAGAACCACAGATACGCAGTATTTT.

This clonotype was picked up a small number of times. CDR3 region: CASSLTREAGDEQYF. In DNA, the CDR3 is TGCGCCAGCAGCCTGACCAGGGAAGCTGGGGACGAGCAGTACTTC. The chain carries TRBV5-1 and TRBJ2-7; perhaps TRBD1 as D (5 bases). Trimming cost V 4 bases and J 5 bases, with 19 bases left between them. Germline-derived CDR1 and CDR2 are SGHRS and YFSETQ. The CDR3 has 15 residues. The whole variable domain, filled in from reference TRBV5-1 and TRBJ2-7, reads KAGVTQTPRYLIKTRGQQVTLSCSPISGHRSVSWYQQTPGQGLQFLFEYFSETQRNKGNFPGRFSGRQFSNSRSEMNVSTLELGDSALYLCASSLTREAGDEQYFGPGTRLTVT.

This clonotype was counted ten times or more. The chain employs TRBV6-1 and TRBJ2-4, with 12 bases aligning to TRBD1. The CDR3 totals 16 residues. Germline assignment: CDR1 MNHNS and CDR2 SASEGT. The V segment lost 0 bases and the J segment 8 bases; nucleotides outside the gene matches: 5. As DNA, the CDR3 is TGTGCCAGCAGTGAAGCGCAGGGGACAGGGGGCGACATTCAGTACTTC. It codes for CASSEAQGTGGDIQYF.

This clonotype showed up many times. In DNA form, the CDR3 reads TGTGCCAGCAGCCGGCCCGGGGCCACGGGCGGGGAGCTGTTTTTT. Its translation: CASSRPGATGGELFF. The chain uses TRBV4-2 and TRBJ2-2; D might be TRBD1 or TRBD2, each matching 5 bases. The CDR3 contains 15 residues. Germline CDR1 is LGHNA and CDR2 is YNFKEQ. V was pared by 4 bases and J by 7 bases, with 16 bases between.

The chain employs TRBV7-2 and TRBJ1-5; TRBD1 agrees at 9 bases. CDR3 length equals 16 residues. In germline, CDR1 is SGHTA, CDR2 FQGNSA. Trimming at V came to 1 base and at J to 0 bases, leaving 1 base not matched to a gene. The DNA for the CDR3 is TGTGCCAGCAGCTTAGGGACAGGGGTTAGCAATCAGCCCCAGCATTTT. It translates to CASSLGTGVSNQPQHF.

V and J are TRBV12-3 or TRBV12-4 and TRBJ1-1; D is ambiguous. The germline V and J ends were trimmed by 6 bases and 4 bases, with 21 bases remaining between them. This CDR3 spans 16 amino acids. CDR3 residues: CASRAPGSGLGTEAFF. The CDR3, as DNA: TGTGCCAGCAGGGCCCCCGGGAGTGGGTTGGGCACTGAAGCTTTCTTT.

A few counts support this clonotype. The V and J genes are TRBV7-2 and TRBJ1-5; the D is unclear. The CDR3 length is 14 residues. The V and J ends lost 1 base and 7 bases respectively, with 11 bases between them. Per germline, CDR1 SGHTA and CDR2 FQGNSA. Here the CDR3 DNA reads TGTGCCAGCAGCTTAGGGCCGGGAGCGCAGCCCCAGCATTTT. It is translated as CASSLGPGAQPQHF. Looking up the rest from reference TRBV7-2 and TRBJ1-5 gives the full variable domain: GAGVSQSPSNKVTEKGKDVELRCDPISGHTALYWYRQSLGQGLEFLIYFQGNSAPDKSGLPSDRFSAERTGGSVSTLTIQRTQQEDSAVYLCASSLGPGAQPQHFGDGTRLSIL.

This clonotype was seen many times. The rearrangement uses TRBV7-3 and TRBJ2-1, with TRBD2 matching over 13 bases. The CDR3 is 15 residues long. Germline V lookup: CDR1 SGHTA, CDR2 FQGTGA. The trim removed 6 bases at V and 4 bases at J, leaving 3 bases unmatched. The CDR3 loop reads CASSSTSGGYNEQFF. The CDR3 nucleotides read TGTGCCAGCAGTTCGACTAGCGGGGGGTACAATGAGCAGTTCTTC.

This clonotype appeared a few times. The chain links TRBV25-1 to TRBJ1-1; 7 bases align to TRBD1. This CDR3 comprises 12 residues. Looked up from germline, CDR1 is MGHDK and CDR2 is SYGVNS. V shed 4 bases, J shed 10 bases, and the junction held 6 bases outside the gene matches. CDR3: CASSAPTGRAFF. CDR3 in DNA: TGTGCCAGCAGTGCCCCGACAGGGAGAGCTTTCTTT.

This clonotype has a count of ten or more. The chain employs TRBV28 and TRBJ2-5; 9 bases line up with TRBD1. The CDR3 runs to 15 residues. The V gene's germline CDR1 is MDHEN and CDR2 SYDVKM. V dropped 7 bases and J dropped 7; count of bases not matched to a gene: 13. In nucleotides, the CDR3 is TGTGCCAGCAACTCTCCGGGACAGGGAGACGTGACCCAGTACTTC. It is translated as CASNSPGQGDVTQYF.

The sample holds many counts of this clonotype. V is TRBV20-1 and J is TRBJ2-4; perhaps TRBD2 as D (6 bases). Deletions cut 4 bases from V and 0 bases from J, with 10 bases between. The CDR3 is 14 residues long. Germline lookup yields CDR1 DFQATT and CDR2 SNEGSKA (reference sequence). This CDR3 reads CSAKGLIAKNIQYF. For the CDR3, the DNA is TGCAGTGCTAAGGGACTGATAGCCAAAAACATTCAGTACTTC.

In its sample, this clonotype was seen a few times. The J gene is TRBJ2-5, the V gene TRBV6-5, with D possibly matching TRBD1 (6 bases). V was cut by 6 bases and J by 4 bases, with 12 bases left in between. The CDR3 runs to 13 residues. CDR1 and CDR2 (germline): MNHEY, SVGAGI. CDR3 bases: TGTGCCAGCAGCTACCCAGGGGCAGAGACCCAGTACTTC. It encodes CASSYPGAETQYF.

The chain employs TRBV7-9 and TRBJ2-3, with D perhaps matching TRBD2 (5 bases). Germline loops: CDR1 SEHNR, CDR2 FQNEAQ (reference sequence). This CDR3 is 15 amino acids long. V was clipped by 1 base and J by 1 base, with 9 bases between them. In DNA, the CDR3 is TGTGCCAGCAGCTTAGGCCTCGGGGGCACAGATACGCAGTATTTT. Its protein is CASSLGLGGTDTQYF.